The 22 T cell receptor beta chains in this list originate from one sample, sequenced in a study of Graves' ophthalmopathy and Graves' hyperthyroidism (dated by TCRdb to the late 2010s). The reads were generated on an Illumina HiSeq 2000. For repertoire sequencing, TCR beta CDR3 regions were amplified from RNA transcripts. The first round of RT-PCR was done with HTBI primers and the Qiagen OneStep RT-PCR kit, and was followed by a second round of multiplex PCR, then size selection and purification. The public reads were run again by TCRdb, first through fastp at Q25 and then through MiXCR, and only productive beta chains were kept. Rows are unified per CDR3 protein, each entry keeping the most common DNA and genes. Here the sample has approximately 700,000 distinct CDR3 sequences; about 41% occur a single time. The top ten clones comprise under 3.5% of the sample. Sequenced input: peripheral blood. Receptors were obtained from an adult man with Graves' ophthalmopathy.

This clonotype was observed a single time. The chain employs TRBV29-1 and TRBJ1-4; TRBD1 matches at 7 bases. The ends lost 6 bases at V and 10 bases at J; junction bases unmatched: 14. Per the germline V gene, CDR1 is SQVTM and CDR2 is ANQGSEA. The CDR3 spans 14 residues. The CDR3 sequence is CSVTVGQADGKLFF. The DNA of the CDR3 is TGCAGCGTGACGGTAGGACAGGCGGATGGAAAACTGTTTTTT.

This clonotype has a count of ten or more. The rearrangement joins TRBV20-1 to TRBJ2-7; D perhaps matches TRBD2 (6 bases). The CDR3 runs to 14 residues. Germline CDR1 is DFQATT and CDR2 is SNEGSKA (reference sequence). With 3 bases removed from V and 0 bases from J, the gap between germline ends came to 12 bases. CDR3 sequence reads: CSASSGVSSYEQYF. CDR3 nucleotide sequence: TGCAGTGCTAGTAGCGGCGTCAGCTCCTACGAGCAGTACTTC.

V is TRBV9 and J is TRBJ1-6; weak D call: TRBD1 (5 bases). CDR1 is SGDLS, CDR2 YYNGEE, per germline. The germline V and J ends were trimmed by 3 bases and 7 bases, with 8 bases remaining between them. CDR3 size: 13 residues. The CDR3: CASSGQMNSPLHF. The CDR3 DNA reads as TGTGCCAGCAGCGGACAGATGAATTCACCCCTCCACTTT.

The chain employs TRBV19 and TRBJ1-5; TRBD1 is a possible D gene (5 bases). Trimming cost V 4 bases and J 14 bases, with 18 bases left between them. Looked up from germline, CDR1 is LNHDA and CDR2 is SQIVND (reference sequence). The CDR3 has 13 amino acids. CDR3 bases: TGTGCCAGTAGTAGCGGGACTAGCGGCTACGAGCATTTT. This sequence encodes CASSSGTSGYEHF. Full variable domain (outside the CDR3, taken from reference TRBV19 and TRBJ1-5): DGGITQSPKYLFRKEGQNVTLSCEQNLNHDAMYWYRQDPGQGLRLIYYSQIVNDFQKGDIAEGYSVSREKKESFPLTVTSAQKNPTAFYLCASSSGTSGYEHFGDGTRLSIL.

The V call is TRBV29-1, the J call TRBJ1-2, with 10 bases that match TRBD1. Germline CDR1 SQVTM, CDR2 ANQGSEA. The CDR3 contains 13 residues. After removal of 6 bases from V and 6 bases from J, the junction contained 7 bases not matched to a gene. This chain's CDR3 is CSVSGQGGDGYTF. The CDR3 DNA follows: TGCAGCGTATCCGGACAGGGGGGCGATGGCTACACCTTC.

The rearrangement joins TRBV29-1 to TRBJ1-2, with 10 bases fitting TRBD1. V was pared by 3 bases and J by 7 bases, with 8 bases of the junction left unmatched. CDR1 and CDR2 from the germline V gene are SQVTM and ANQGSEA. CDR3 size: 14 residues. DNA for the CDR3: TGCAGCGTTGATCGGGGACAGGGGCTGAGTGGCTACACCTTC. Residues: CSVDRGQGLSGYTF.

V gene TRBV29-1 combines with J gene TRBJ2-1; D could derive from TRBD1 or TRBD2 (5 bases each). The CDR3 has 12 amino acids. Between the trimmed V and J ends, which lost 7 bases and 5 bases, there was a span of 12 bases. Germline lookup yields CDR1 SQVTM and CDR2 ANQGSEA. The CDR3 spells CSAFGANNEQFF. Here the CDR3 DNA reads TGCAGCGCTTTCGGGGCTAACAATGAGCAGTTCTTC.

This clonotype was seen ten or more times. The chain is built from TRBV7-9 and TRBJ1-5; D is undetermined. CDR3 length equals 15 residues. The germline V and J ends were trimmed by 1 base and 6 bases, with 13 bases remaining between them. The germline gives CDR1 SEHNR, CDR2 FQNEAQ (reference sequence). The CDR3 bases are TGTGCCAGCAGCTTAGATGGGTTAGGCGTTCAGCCCCAGCATTTT. This gives the protein CASSLDGLGVQPQHF.

This clonotype was counted at least ten times. V is TRBV7-9 and J is TRBJ2-5; 10 bases map to TRBD1. Germline CDR1 reads SEHNR; CDR2 reads FQNEAQ (reference sequence). V gave up 6 bases and J gave up 5 bases; unmatched junction bases: 3. The CDR3 is made up of 13 amino acids. The CDR3 region has the DNA TGTGCCAGCAGGGACAGGGGGTCTGAGACCCAGTACTTC. It specifies CASRDRGSETQYF.

The chain carries TRBV25-1 and TRBJ1-2; D is ambiguous. Per the germline V gene, CDR1 is MGHDK and CDR2 is SYGVNS. V was clipped by 8 bases and J by 2 bases, with 12 bases between them. CDR3 size: 13 residues. In DNA form, the CDR3 reads TGTGCCAGCGTTAAAGGCGGAAACTATGGCTACACCTTC. Encoded protein: CASVKGGNYGYTF.

A word on this clonotype: Since no conserved phenylalanine or tryptophan closes the CDR3, a read error is the likely cause. It is unclear where the CDR3 begins or ends on the DNA, so no DNA is shown, and the CDR3 is as TCRdb lists it. This chain's CDR3 is CASSLQGGTYNSPPHL. The J gene is TRBJ1-6, the V gene TRBV7-2. Germline CDR1 reads SGHTA; CDR2 reads FQGNSA. The length of the CDR3 is 16 amino acids, counting both ends.

V and J are TRBV29-1 and TRBJ2-6, with D possibly TRBD1 on 6 matching bases. CDR3 length: 17 amino acids. Trimming removed 7 bases from V and 3 bases from J, with 22 bases in between. Germline CDR1 is SQVTM and CDR2 is ANQGSEA. CDR3 in DNA: TGCAGCGCCCACCTGGCCCCCAGGGGAGTTGGGGCCAACGTCCTGACTTTC. It specifies CSAHLAPRGVGANVLTF.

The table lists this clonotype with many counts. The rearrangement joins TRBV9 to TRBJ1-5; D unclear. Trimming removed 0 bases from V and 4 bases from J, with 8 bases in between. The CDR3 sequence is 14 residues long. Germline V gene data show CDR1 as SGDLS and CDR2 as YYNGEE. The CDR3 DNA sequence: TGTGCCAGCAGCGTAGGTACGACAAATCAGCCCCAGCATTTT. Translated: CASSVGTTNQPQHF.

In its sample, this clonotype was seen many times. The DNA for the CDR3 is TGTGCCAGCAGTTTCCGCCGTCCAACTTCTGGCTACACCTTC. Translation: CASSFRRPTSGYTF. V gene TRBV12-3 or TRBV12-4 combines with J gene TRBJ1-2; D unresolved. The CDR3 extends over 14 amino acids. V was clipped by 3 bases and J by 7 bases, with 15 bases between them.

The table lists this clonotype with a few counts. V is TRBV12-3 or TRBV12-4 and J is TRBJ2-7, with 10 bases that match TRBD1. After removal of 3 bases from V and 9 bases from J, the junction contained 11 bases not matched to a gene. CDR3 size: 15 residues. This chain's CDR3 is CASSFRDRGPGWQYF. The CDR3 coding sequence is TGTGCCAGCAGTTTCCGGGACAGGGGCCCGGGATGGCAGTACTTC.

The table lists this clonotype with a few counts. The chain employs TRBV4-3 and TRBJ1-3, with a tentative D call TRBD1 (5 bases). The V end lost 0 bases, the J end lost 2 bases, and 8 bases lay between the germline ends. The CDR3 extends over 15 amino acids. CDR1 and CDR2 (germline): LGHNA, YSLEER. The CDR3 nucleotides are TGCGCCAGCAGCCAAGATGTGGGGCCTGGAAACACCATATATTTT. Amino acid sequence: CASSQDVGPGNTIYF.

Concerning this clonotype: A much larger clone differs from this one at a single base, so this may be a read error. J is TRBJ1-5 and V is TRBV7-9; 11 bases match TRBD1. The CDR3 is 18 amino acids. With 4 bases clipped from V and 0 bases from J, the junction kept 8 bases outside the gene matches. Per germline, CDR1 SEHNR and CDR2 FQNEAQ (reference sequence). CDR3 DNA sequence: TGTGCCAGCAGCTACTTTGGGACAGGGGGAATTAGCAATCAGCCCCAGCATTTT. It encodes CASSYFGTGGISNQPQHF.

The rearrangement uses TRBV9 and TRBJ2-5, with 10 bases aligning to TRBD1. The CDR3 is made up of 14 amino acids. The germline V gene encodes CDR1 SGDLS and CDR2 YYNGEE. The V segment lost 2 bases and the J segment 9 bases; nucleotides outside the gene matches: 7. Here the CDR3 DNA reads TGTGCCAGCAGCGTCGGGACAGGGGATCAGCCCCAGTACTTC. Translating it yields CASSVGTGDQPQYF.

This clonotype was recorded a few times. J is TRBJ1-2 and V is TRBV2; 7 bases map to TRBD1. Germline lookup yields CDR1 SNHLY and CDR2 FYNNEI. The CDR3 runs 13 residues. The trim removed 5 bases at V and 8 bases at J, leaving 8 bases unmatched. CDR3 region: CASSSGQRGGYTF. CDR3 sequence (DNA): TGTGCCAGCAGTTCGGGACAGAGAGGAGGCTACACCTTC.

The V gene is TRBV2, the J gene TRBJ1-2; D is unclear. V was cut by 6 bases and J by 2 bases, with 7 bases left in between. The germline gives CDR1 SNHLY, CDR2 FYNNEI. This CDR3 is built from 12 residues. The CDR3 sequence: CASRSRNYGYTF. The CDR3, as DNA: TGTGCCAGCAGATCTCGAAACTATGGCTACACCTTC.

Ten or more counts support this clonotype. The J gene is TRBJ1-5, the V gene TRBV2; D unresolved. Trimming left V 1 base short and J 7 bases short, with 5 bases between. The CDR3 contains 12 residues. Germline CDR1 reads SNHLY; CDR2 reads FYNNEI. CDR3 loop: CASSEGEQPQHF. The CDR3 DNA reads TGTGCCAGCAGTGAAGGAGAACAGCCCCAGCATTTT. Looking up the rest from reference TRBV2 and TRBJ1-5 gives the full variable domain: EPEVTQTPSHQVTQMGQEVILRCVPISNHLYFYWYRQILGQKVEFLVSFYNNEISEKSEIFDDQFSVERPDGSNFTLKIRSTKLEDSAMYFCASSEGEQPQHFGDGTRLSIL.

The rearrangement uses TRBV25-1 and TRBJ1-6; no reliable D call. This CDR3 is built from 13 residues. V was shortened by 2 bases and J by 10 bases, with 9 bases between the two germline ends. The germline V gene encodes CDR1 MGHDK and CDR2 SYGVNS. The CDR3: CASSEAGNSPLHF. In DNA form, the CDR3 reads TGTGCCAGCAGTGAAGCGGGGAACTCACCCCTCCACTTT.